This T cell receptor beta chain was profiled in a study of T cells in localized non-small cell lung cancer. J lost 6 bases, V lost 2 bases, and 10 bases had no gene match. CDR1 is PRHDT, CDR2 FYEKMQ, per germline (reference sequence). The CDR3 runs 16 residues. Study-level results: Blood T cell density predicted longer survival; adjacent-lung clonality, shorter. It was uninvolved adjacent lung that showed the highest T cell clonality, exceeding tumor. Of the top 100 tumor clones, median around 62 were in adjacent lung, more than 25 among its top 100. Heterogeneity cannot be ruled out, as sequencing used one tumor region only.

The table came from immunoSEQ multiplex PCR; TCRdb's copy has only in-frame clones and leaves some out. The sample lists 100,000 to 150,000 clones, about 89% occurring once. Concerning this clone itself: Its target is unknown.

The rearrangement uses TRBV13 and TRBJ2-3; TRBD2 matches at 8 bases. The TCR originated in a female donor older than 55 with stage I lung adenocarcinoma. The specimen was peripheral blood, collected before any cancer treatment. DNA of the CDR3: TGTGCCAGCAGCTTATTCCAAGCGGGAGTACGGGATACGCAGTATTTT. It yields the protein CASSLFQAGVRDTQYF.